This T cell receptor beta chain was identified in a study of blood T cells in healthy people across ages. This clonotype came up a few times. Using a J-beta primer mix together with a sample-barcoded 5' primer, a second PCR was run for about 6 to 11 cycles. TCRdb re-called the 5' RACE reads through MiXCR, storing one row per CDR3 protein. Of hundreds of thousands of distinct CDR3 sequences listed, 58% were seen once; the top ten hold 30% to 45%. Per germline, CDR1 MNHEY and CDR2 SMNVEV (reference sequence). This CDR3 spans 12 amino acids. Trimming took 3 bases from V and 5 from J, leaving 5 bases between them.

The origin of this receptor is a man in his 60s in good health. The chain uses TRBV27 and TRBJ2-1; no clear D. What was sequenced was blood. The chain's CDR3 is CASSFPDNEQFF. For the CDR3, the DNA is TGTGCCAGCAGTTTTCCAGACAATGAGCAGTTCTTC.